This T cell receptor beta chain was identified during a study of Tregs in tolerant kidney transplant recipients. Assay: immunoSEQ multiplex PCR; the TCRdb copy retains only in-frame clones and omits some. The data show about 81,000 clones, with roughly 90% seen just once and roughly 1.6% held by the top ten. The CDR3 extends over 15 amino acids. V lost 0 bases to trimming and J lost 5 bases; unmatched junction nucleotides: 5. CDR1 is SGHVS, CDR2 FNYEAQ, per germline. Mixed chimerism was transient after nonmyeloablative marrow transplants from related graft donors. The sample was CD4+ T cells from blood (PBMCs), taken 24 months after the transplant. The chain combines TRBV7-6 with TRBJ2-3, with 7 bases matching TRBD1. This clonotype originated in a human patient who received a combined kidney and bone marrow transplant. Some T cells here may be from the graft donor. CDR3 amino acids: CASSLATGIGDTQYF. CDR3 bases: TGTGCCAGCAGCTTAGCGACAGGGATTGGAGATACGCAGTATTTT.